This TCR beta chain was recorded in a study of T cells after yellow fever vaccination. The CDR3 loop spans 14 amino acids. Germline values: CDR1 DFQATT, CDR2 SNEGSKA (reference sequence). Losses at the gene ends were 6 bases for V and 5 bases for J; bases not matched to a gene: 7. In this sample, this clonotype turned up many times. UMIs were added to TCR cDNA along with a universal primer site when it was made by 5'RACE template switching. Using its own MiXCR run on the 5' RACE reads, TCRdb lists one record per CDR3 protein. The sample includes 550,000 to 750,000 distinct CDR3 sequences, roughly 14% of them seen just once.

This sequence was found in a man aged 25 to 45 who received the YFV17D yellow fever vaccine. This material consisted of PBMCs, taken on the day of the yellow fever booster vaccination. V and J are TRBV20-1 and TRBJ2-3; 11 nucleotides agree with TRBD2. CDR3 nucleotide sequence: TGCAGTGCCACACTAGCGGGAGTGATAGATACGCAGTATTTT. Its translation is CSATLAGVIDTQYF.